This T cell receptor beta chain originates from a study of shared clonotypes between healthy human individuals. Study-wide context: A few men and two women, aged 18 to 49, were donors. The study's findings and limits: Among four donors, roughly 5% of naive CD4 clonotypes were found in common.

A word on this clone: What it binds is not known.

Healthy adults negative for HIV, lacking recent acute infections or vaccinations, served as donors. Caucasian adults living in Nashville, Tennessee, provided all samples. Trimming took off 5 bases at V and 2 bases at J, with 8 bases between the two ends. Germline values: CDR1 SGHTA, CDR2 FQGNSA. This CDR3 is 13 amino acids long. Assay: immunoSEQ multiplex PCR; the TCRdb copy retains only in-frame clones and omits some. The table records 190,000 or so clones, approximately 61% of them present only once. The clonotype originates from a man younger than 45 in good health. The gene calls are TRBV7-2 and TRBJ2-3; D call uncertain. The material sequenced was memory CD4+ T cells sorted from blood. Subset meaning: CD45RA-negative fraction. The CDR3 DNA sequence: TGTGCCAGCAGCACTACTGACACAGATACGCAGTATTTT. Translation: CASSTTDTDTQYF.